Each of the 19 T cell receptor beta chains below was sequenced from the same sample in a study of cytomegalovirus exposure and HLA in healthy donors. PCR was performed using 60 Vbeta and 13 Jbeta primers. Produced via immunoSEQ multiplex PCR; TCRdb's table is partial and in-frame only. Here the sample spans about 140,000 clones, about 85% being singletons. The specimen sequenced was PBMCs. These receptors originate from a female donor in good health and CMV-seronegative.

The V call is TRBV21-1, the J call TRBJ1-2; the table's TRBD1 call for D was not verified on the DNA. TRBV21-1 is described as a pseudogene. The CDR3 covers 18 residues. The CDR3 sequence: CASSDLRDRGHSNYGYTF. CDR3 nucleotides: TGTGCCAGCAGCGACCTCCGCGACAGGGGGCACTCTAACTATGGCTACACCTTC.

This chain connects TRBV5-4 to TRBJ2-1; D might be TRBD2 (6 bases). CDR3 size: 14 residues. Germline loops: CDR1 SGHNT, CDR2 YYREEE (reference sequence). The V end was cut by 0 bases, the J end by 10 bases, with 14 bases between. In DNA form, the CDR3 reads TGTGCCAGCAGCTTGGGGACTACCGACGGGGAGCAGTTCTTC. It codes for CASSLGTTDGEQFF.

V usage is TRBV5-6 and J usage is TRBJ2-2; maybe TRBD2 (6 bases). This CDR3 is 14 amino acids long. V lost 1 base and J lost 3, with 7 bases in between. Germline lookup yields CDR1 SGHDT and CDR2 YYEEEE. CDR3 in amino acids: CASSLSSDTGELFF. In DNA, the CDR3 is TGTGCCAGCAGCTTGTCTAGCGACACCGGGGAGCTGTTTTTT.

This clone was picked up a small number of times. This rearrangement joins TRBV30 to TRBJ2-5; 10 nucleotides agree with TRBD1. This CDR3 spans 14 amino acids. V was pared by 3 bases and J by 11 bases, with 12 bases of the junction left unmatched. Germline lookup yields CDR1 GTSNPN and CDR2 SVGIG (reference sequence). Here the CDR3 DNA reads TGTGCCTGGAGCACCGGGACAGGGGACTATGAGCAGTACTTC. Translation: CAWSTGTGDYEQYF. The full variable domain, its missing parts supplied by reference TRBV30 and TRBJ2-5, is SQTIHQWPATLVQPVGSPLSLECTVEGTSNPNLYWYRQAAGRGLQLLFYSVGIGQISSEVPQNLSASRPQDRQFILSSKKLLLSDSGFYLCAWSTGTGDYEQYFGPGTRLLVL.

The V gene is TRBV4-3, the J gene TRBJ1-3; a weak D match, TRBD1 (5 bases). The CDR3 has 14 amino acids. Between the trimmed V and J ends, which lost 3 bases and 2 bases, there was a span of 8 bases. Germline lookup yields CDR1 LGHNA and CDR2 YSLEER. CDR3: CASSQGGAGNTIYF. DNA of the CDR3: TGCGCCAGCAGCCAGGGGGGGGCTGGAAACACCATATATTTT.

The chain recombines TRBV4-1 with TRBJ2-2; 16 bases are shared with TRBD2. The V and J ends lost 3 bases and 6 bases, in that order; junction bases with no gene match: 10. Germline V gene sequence: CDR1 MGHRA, CDR2 YSYEKL. CDR3 length equals 19 residues. CDR3 bases: TGCGCCAGCAGCCATTGGGAACCGGGACTAGCGGGGGGGGCCGGGGAGCTGTTTTTT. Translated: CASSHWEPGLAGGAGELFF.

J is TRBJ1-1 and V is TRBV2, with D perhaps matching TRBD1 (6 bases). Germline-derived CDR1 and CDR2 are SNHLY and FYNNEI. Between the trimmed V and J ends, which lost 6 bases and 6 bases, there was a span of 14 bases. The CDR3 sequence is 13 residues long. CDR3 coding DNA: TGTGCCAGCAGGCCCGACAGGCTTGCTGAAGCTTTCTTT. Its translation: CASRPDRLAEAFF.

This clone has a handful of counts. Here the CDR3 DNA reads TGCAGCGTTGATCAGGGGAAGACTGAAGCTTTCTTT. Translation: CSVDQGKTEAFF. The rearrangement joins TRBV29-1 to TRBJ1-1, with D possibly TRBD1 on 6 matching bases. V shed 3 bases and J shed 5 bases, with 10 bases lying between them. This CDR3 has 12 amino acids. Germline lookup yields CDR1 SQVTM and CDR2 ANQGSEA.

The chain joins TRBV7-2 to TRBJ2-1; 7 bases map to TRBD2. The V gene end was trimmed by 5 bases and the J gene end by 9 bases; junction bases not matched to a gene: 7. CDR1 is SGHTA, CDR2 FQGNSA, per germline. This CDR3 has 13 residues. CDR3 sequence reads: CASSPRGGGEQFF. The CDR3 nucleotides are TGTGCCAGCAGCCCCCGGGGCGGGGGTGAGCAGTTCTTC.

This clone was observed a handful of times. The gene calls are TRBV4-1 and TRBJ2-3; D unresolved. V lost 3 bases and J 1 base, leaving 17 bases between the germline ends. The CDR3 is 17 residues long. The germline V gene has CDR1 MGHRA and CDR2 YSYEKL. CDR3 loop: CASSQETLGVGTDTQYF. CDR3 nucleotide sequence: TGCGCCAGCAGCCAGGAGACTCTAGGAGTAGGCACAGATACGCAGTATTTT.

The chain has TRBV6-4 and TRBJ2-3; 10 bases map to TRBD2. CDR1 and CDR2 from the germline V gene are MRHNA and SNTAGT. V trimming: 3 bases; J trimming: 6 bases; junction bases outside the gene matches: 12. The CDR3 loop spans 17 amino acids. CDR3 in amino acids: CASSDEAGGAGTDTQYF. The DNA for the CDR3 is TGTGCCAGCAGTGATGAAGCGGGGGGGGCAGGAACCGATACGCAGTATTTT.

The DNA of the CDR3 is TGTGCCAGCAGCTTAGGGGCTAGCGGGGGTTCGTCTGGCACAGATACGCAGTATTTT. It is translated as CASSLGASGGSSGTDTQYF. The V and J genes are TRBV7-9 and TRBJ2-3, with 10 bases that match TRBD2. This CDR3 region has 19 residues. With V trimmed by 1 base and J by 1 base, 11 bases remained unmatched. The germline gives CDR1 SEHNR, CDR2 FQNEAQ (reference sequence).

The chain combines TRBV7-2 with TRBJ2-5; D remains ambiguous. This CDR3 comprises 12 residues. Trimming pared 4 bases from V and 3 bases from J, leaving 6 bases between. Germline V gene sequence: CDR1 SGHTA, CDR2 FQGNSA. CDR3 coding DNA: TGTGCCAGCAGCTCTTCGGAAGAGACCCAGTACTTC. It encodes CASSSSEETQYF.

The rearrangement uses TRBV12-2 and TRBJ2-7; the tabulated D call, TRBD2, remains unverified against the DNA. TRBV12-2 is assigned pseudogene status. The CDR3 runs 14 residues. The CDR3 protein is CASRLGGGPRCEYF. The CDR3 DNA is TGTGCAAGTCGCTTGGGGGGGGGTCCAAGGTGTGAGTACTTC.

This sequence joins TRBV5-4 and TRBJ2-1; TRBD1 might be the D (7 bases). Trimming stripped 1 base from V and 4 bases from J, with 12 bases between. Germline V gene data show CDR1 as SGHNT and CDR2 as YYREEE (reference sequence). The CDR3 sequence is 15 residues long. The CDR3 DNA reads as TGTGCCAGCAGCTTGCGCAGGGGGGTTTACAATGAGCAGTTCTTC. Amino acids: CASSLRRGVYNEQFF.

J is TRBJ2-7 and V is TRBV7-2, with TRBD2 matching 13 bases. The CDR3 spans 15 residues. V lost 5 bases, J lost 6 bases, and 7 bases stayed unmatched. The germline V gene has CDR1 SGHTA and CDR2 FQGNSA. This CDR3 is CASSDTSGRASEQYF. For the CDR3, the DNA is TGTGCCAGCAGCGACACTAGCGGGAGGGCTTCCGAGCAGTACTTC.

There are a few counts of this clone. The V and J genes are TRBV13 and TRBJ2-1; 9 nucleotides match TRBD1. Per germline, CDR1 PRHDT and CDR2 FYEKMQ (reference sequence). CDR3 length: 14 amino acids. The V and J ends lost 2 bases and 6 bases, in that order; junction bases with no gene match: 2. The CDR3 spells CASSLTGGPNEQFF. For the CDR3, the DNA is TGTGCCAGCAGCTTAACAGGGGGCCCCAATGAGCAGTTCTTC. Supplemented by reference TRBV13 and TRBJ2-1, the full variable domain reads AAGVIQSPRHLIKEKRETATLKCYPIPRHDTVYWYQQGPGQDPQFLISFYEKMQSDKGSIPDRFSAQQFSDYHSELNMSSLELGDSALYFCASSLTGGPNEQFFGPGTRLTVL.

The gene calls are TRBV7-9 and TRBJ2-5; D is perhaps TRBD2 (5 bases). V was pared by 0 bases and J by 10 bases, with 6 bases between. The length of the CDR3 is 11 residues. Germline CDR1 is SEHNR and CDR2 is FQNEAQ (reference sequence). In DNA form, the CDR3 reads TGTGCCAGCAGCTTAGCGGCGGGCCAGTACTTC. It encodes CASSLAAGQYF.

The chain joins TRBV5-1 to TRBJ2-4, with 7 bases matching TRBD2. Germline V gives CDR1 SGHRS, CDR2 YFSETQ. CDR3 length equals 17 residues. Trimming at V came to 0 bases and at J to 3 bases, leaving 9 bases not matched to a gene. CDR3 sequence reads: CASSLVGLAASKNIQYF. CDR3 coding DNA: TGCGCCAGCAGCTTGGTAGGGCTAGCGGCGAGCAAAAACATTCAGTACTTC.